A single sample gave rise to the 27 T cell receptor beta chains below, sequenced in a study of T cell changes during pregnancy in multiple sclerosis. Using immunoSEQ multiplex PCR, the repertoire was profiled, and TCRdb retains in-frame clones only, with some absent. The sample consists of around 92,000 clones, approximately 94% of them appearing once. The material sequenced was peripheral blood, taken in the third trimester of pregnancy. These receptors were collected from a female donor with multiple sclerosis, enrolled in a pregnancy study.

The rearrangement joins TRBV27 to TRBJ2-7; D remains ambiguous. The V end lost 2 bases, the J end lost 1 base, and 9 bases lay between the germline ends. This CDR3 has 14 residues. Looked up from germline, CDR1 is MNHEY and CDR2 is SMNVEV (reference sequence). The CDR3 DNA reads as TGTGCCAGCAGTTTAGGTCTAGGATCCTACGAGCAGTACTTC. Protein sequence: CASSLGLGSYEQYF.

The count of this clone is one. V gene TRBV18 combines with J gene TRBJ2-2, with TRBD2 identical over 9 bases. CDR3 length: 15 residues. V lost 1 base to trimming and J lost 7 bases; unmatched junction nucleotides: 4. The germline gives CDR1 KGHSH, CDR2 LQKENI. In DNA form, the CDR3 reads TGTGCCAGCTCACCACAAGCGGGAGGCATCGGGGAGCTGTTTTTT. Amino acids: CASSPQAGGIGELFF.

J is TRBJ2-2 and V is TRBV15; possible D gene TRBD1, 5 bases. CDR1 and CDR2 (germline): LNHNV, YYDKDF (reference sequence). V shed 0 bases and J shed 6 bases, with 11 bases lying between them. This CDR3 has 15 amino acids. The CDR3 sequence: CATSRDRDPSGELFF. The CDR3, as DNA: TGTGCCACCAGCAGAGACAGGGATCCTTCCGGGGAGCTGTTTTTT.

The V gene is TRBV28, the J gene TRBJ1-2; D might be TRBD1 (6 bases). Germline V lookup: CDR1 MDHEN, CDR2 SYDVKM. V shed 5 bases and J shed 5 bases, with 15 bases lying between them. The CDR3 runs to 14 residues. CDR3 nucleotides: TGTGCCAGCAGTCCTCCAGGGGAAAGGTATGGCTACACCTTC. As protein: CASSPPGERYGYTF.

J is TRBJ2-5 and V is TRBV29-1; TRBD1 agrees at 8 bases. Germline values: CDR1 SQVTM, CDR2 ANQGSEA. CDR3 length: 13 residues. The ends lost 4 bases at V and 6 bases at J; junction bases unmatched: 7. In DNA, the CDR3 is TGCAGCGTTGGGACAGGGATTCAACAGACCCAGTACTTC. As protein: CSVGTGIQQTQYF.

The chain joins TRBV18 to TRBJ2-4, with a weak D call TRBD2 (6 bases). The germline V and J ends were trimmed by 5 bases and 0 bases, with 14 bases remaining between them. Germline-derived CDR1 and CDR2 are KGHSH and LQKENI. The CDR3 spans 16 residues. CDR3 nucleotides: TGTGCCAGCTCAGAGGAAGCGGGCCTAGCCAAAAACATTCAGTACTTC. Amino acids: CASSEEAGLAKNIQYF.

The table lists this clone with a count of one. The CDR3 region is CASSSSTRASGRGNEQFF. For the CDR3, the DNA is TGTGCCAGCAGCTCCTCCACAAGGGCTAGCGGGAGAGGCAATGAGCAGTTCTTC. The V and J genes are TRBV7-8 and TRBJ2-1; 10 bases are shared with TRBD2. The CDR3 is 18 amino acids. With 4 bases clipped from V and 6 bases from J, the junction kept 15 bases outside the gene matches. Germline-derived CDR1 and CDR2 are SGHVS and FQNEAQ.

This clone was seen ten or more times. The chain uses TRBV6-1 and TRBJ2-7; D is unresolved. Trimming shortened V by 7 bases and J by 2 bases, and 9 bases separated the two germline ends. This CDR3 spans 12 amino acids. Germline V gene sequence: CDR1 MNHNS, CDR2 SASEGT. The DNA for the CDR3 is TGTGCCAGCAAGCACTTCGCCTACGAGCAGTACTTC. Translating it yields CASKHFAYEQYF.

The chain combines TRBV4-3 with TRBJ2-5; 8 positions agree with TRBD1. The end of the DNA fits TRBJ2-7 better, so the J call may be wrong. Germline CDR1 reads LGHNA; CDR2 reads YSLEER. The CDR3 contains 15 residues. The CDR3 DNA sequence: TGCGCCAGCAGCCTAGGAGTAGGGACAGGTATCGAGCAGTACTTC. Translated: CASSLGVGTGIEQYF.

The V call is TRBV6-1, the J call TRBJ2-7; the D gene is possibly TRBD2 (5 bases). Trimming took off 2 bases at V and 6 bases at J, with 14 bases between the two ends. The V gene's germline CDR1 is MNHNS and CDR2 SASEGT. The CDR3 spans 14 residues. CDR3 DNA sequence: TGTGCCAGCAGTGAAAGAGAGAGCGGATCCGAGCAGTACTTC. This sequence encodes CASSERESGSEQYF.

The V gene is TRBV4-2, the J gene TRBJ2-7; 7 bases are a match to TRBD2. Trimming removed 4 bases from V and 7 bases from J; junction bases left unmatched: 19. The CDR3 totals 17 residues. CDR1 is LGHNA, CDR2 YNFKEQ, per germline. The CDR3 sequence: CASSLTTAGLPLGEQYF. The DNA of the CDR3 is TGTGCCAGCAGCCTTACCACCGCGGGACTACCTTTGGGAGAGCAGTACTTC.

This clone was seen once. The chain employs TRBV19 and TRBJ2-2, with 8 positions matching TRBD1. CDR1 is LNHDA, CDR2 SQIVND, per germline (reference sequence). The J segment lost 4 bases and the V segment lost 6 bases, leaving 10 bases of the junction unmatched. This CDR3 is 16 amino acids long. In DNA form, the CDR3 reads TGTGCCAGTAGAGTAACAGGGGGAACCCCCACCGGGGAGCTGTTTTTT. It yields the protein CASRVTGGTPTGELFF. Using reference TRBV19 and TRBJ2-2 for the parts outside the CDR3, the full variable domain is DGGITQSPKYLFRKEGQNVTLSCEQNLNHDAMYWYRQDPGQGLRLIYYSQIVNDFQKGDIAEGYSVSREKKESFPLTVTSAQKNPTAFYLCASRVTGGTPTGELFFGEGSRLTVL.

The genes are TRBV7-2 and TRBJ1-2; D is unclear. Germline lookup yields CDR1 SGHTA and CDR2 FQGNSA. The CDR3 has 15 amino acids. Trimming removed 5 bases at V and 5 bases at J, with 18 bases between. The CDR3, as DNA: TGTGCCAGCAGCCTCCCTAGTCTTCCTTTTTATGGCTACACCTTC. Its translation: CASSLPSLPFYGYTF.

The chain carries TRBV27 and TRBJ1-1; no clear D. The V and J ends lost 2 bases and 1 base respectively, with 8 bases between them. Per the germline V gene, CDR1 is MNHEY and CDR2 is SMNVEV (reference sequence). The CDR3 is 14 amino acids. The CDR3 region has the DNA TGTGCCAGCAGTTTAAGCAGGTCGAACACTGAAGCTTTCTTT. Translated, it gives CASSLSRSNTEAFF.

The chain couples TRBV28 to TRBJ2-7, with TRBD2 matching over 14 bases. The CDR3 contains 18 residues. Trimming cost V 3 bases and J 2 bases; bases outside gene matches: 9. Per germline, CDR1 MDHEN and CDR2 SYDVKM. In DNA, the CDR3 is TGTGCCAGCAGTTTCGGGGGACTAGCGGGAGCAATCGCCTACGAGCAGTACTTC. This translates into CASSFGGLAGAIAYEQYF. The complete variable domain, with remaining parts taken from reference TRBV28 and TRBJ2-7, reads DVKVTQSSRYLVKRTGEKVFLECVQDMDHENMFWYRQDPGLGLRLIYFSYDVKMKEKGDIPEGYSVSREKKERFSLILESASTNQTSMYLCASSFGGLAGAIAYEQYFGPGTRLTVT.

The chain uses TRBV18 and TRBJ2-1, with 10 bases that match TRBD2. The J segment lost 3 bases and the V segment lost 2 bases, leaving 4 bases of the junction unmatched. CDR1 and CDR2 (germline): KGHSH, LQKENI. This CDR3 contains 16 residues. CDR3 sequence (DNA): TGTGCCAGCTCACCAAAGACTAGCGGGTTCTACAATGAGCAGTTCTTC. Protein: CASSPKTSGFYNEQFF.

This chain links TRBV7-9 with TRBJ2-3; 10 nucleotides match TRBD2. Losses at the gene ends were 5 bases for V and 6 bases for J; bases not matched to a gene: 11. Germline values: CDR1 SEHNR, CDR2 FQNEAQ (reference sequence). CDR3 length: 16 residues. The CDR3 DNA follows: TGTGCCAGCAGCCTTAGCGGGAGGACCACAGAGGATACGCAGTATTTT. Amino acids: CASSLSGRTTEDTQYF.

The chain carries TRBV28 and TRBJ2-1, with 7 bases fitting TRBD1. Germline assignment: CDR1 MDHEN and CDR2 SYDVKM. V trimming: 6 bases; J trimming: 4 bases; junction bases outside the gene matches: 9. The CDR3 contains 15 residues. The CDR3 here is CASSAPGTVYNEQFF. The CDR3 bases are TGTGCCAGCAGCGCCCCCGGGACAGTATACAATGAGCAGTTCTTC.

This chain joins TRBV7-8 and TRBJ1-5; tentative D call: TRBD1 (5 bases). This CDR3 spans 13 amino acids. With 5 bases removed from V and 6 bases from J, the gap between germline ends came to 11 bases. Germline CDR1 SGHVS, CDR2 FQNEAQ. The DNA for the CDR3 is TGTGCCAGCAGCGTGCAGGGCACTCAGCCCCAGCATTTT. Translation gives CASSVQGTQPQHF.

The genes are TRBV7-2 and TRBJ1-2; D unresolved. Trimming removed 5 bases at V and 5 bases at J, with 15 bases between. Germline values: CDR1 SGHTA, CDR2 FQGNSA. The CDR3 is 14 residues long. The CDR3 DNA is TGTGCCAGCAGCCCAGGAGGCCCCTCATATGGCTACACCTTC. Encoded protein: CASSPGGPSYGYTF.

The rearrangement uses TRBV15 and TRBJ2-7; 7 nucleotides match TRBD2. Trimming removed 4 bases from V and 1 base from J; junction bases left unmatched: 7. The CDR3 has 15 amino acids. The V gene's germline CDR1 is LNHNV and CDR2 YYDKDF (reference sequence). DNA for the CDR3: TGTGCCACCAGCACGGGAACTAGCGCTTCCTACGAGCAGTACTTC. The encoded protein is CATSTGTSASYEQYF.

This rearrangement joins TRBV6-6 to TRBJ2-3, with TRBD1 identical over 9 bases. Germline V gives CDR1 MNHNY, CDR2 SVGAGI (reference sequence). CDR3 length: 15 amino acids. Unmatched junction bases numbered 4, after V lost 2 bases and J lost 4 bases. In DNA, the CDR3 is TGTGCCAGCAGTTACGGGGACAGGGTTCCAGATACGCAGTATTTT. Protein sequence: CASSYGDRVPDTQYF.

The chain joins TRBV15 to TRBJ1-4; TRBD1 matches 7 bases. The CDR3 runs to 15 residues. V lost 2 bases and J lost 3; bases outside the gene matches: 3. Germline V gene sequence: CDR1 LNHNV, CDR2 YYDKDF (reference sequence). CDR3 nucleotide sequence: TGTGCCACCAGCAGACAGGGGGTGGCTAATGAAAAACTGTTTTTT. Its protein is CATSRQGVANEKLFF.

This chain uses TRBV5-6 with TRBJ1-5; D possibly corresponds to TRBD1 (5 bases). The V end was cut by 1 base, the J end by 5 bases, with 19 bases between. Germline CDR1 SGHDT, CDR2 YYEEEE. This CDR3 comprises 17 residues. The CDR3 spells CASSLRQGKTSYQPQHF. CDR3 sequence (DNA): TGTGCCAGCAGCTTGAGGCAGGGTAAGACAAGTTATCAGCCCCAGCATTTT.

The chain joins TRBV6-5 to TRBJ1-1; 8 positions match TRBD1. The CDR3 contains 16 residues. CDR1 is MNHEY, CDR2 SVGAGI, per germline. J gave up 4 bases and V 4 bases, and 11 bases lay outside the gene matches. As DNA, the CDR3 is TGTGCCAGCAGTTCTACCGGGACAGGCGAGGGCACTGAAGCTTTCTTT. Its protein is CASSSTGTGEGTEAFF.

This chain joins TRBV27 and TRBJ2-1; 10 nucleotides align to TRBD2. V trimming: 0 bases; J trimming: 7 bases; junction bases outside the gene matches: 3. The CDR3 is 15 residues long. The germline gives CDR1 MNHEY, CDR2 SMNVEV (reference sequence). CDR3 in amino acids: CASSLSGLATNEQFF. CDR3 DNA: TGTGCCAGCAGTTTATCGGGACTAGCGACGAATGAGCAGTTCTTC.

The gene calls are TRBV28 and TRBJ2-1; TRBD2 matches at 8 bases. The CDR3 sequence is 15 residues long. V was clipped by 10 bases and J by 3 bases; unmatched bases: 11. Per the germline V gene, CDR1 is MDHEN and CDR2 is SYDVKM. The CDR3 protein is CATLREGFGYNEQFF. The CDR3 DNA reads as TGTGCCACACTACGGGAGGGTTTCGGCTACAATGAGCAGTTCTTC.